The rows below give T cell receptor beta chains drawn from one sample of a study of cytotoxic CD8 clonotypes in ibrutinib-treated CLL. Method: immunoSEQ multiplex PCR; TCRdb's copy keeps in-frame clones and lacks some. This sample has roughly 160,000 clones, with approximately 84% found just once. Sequenced material: PBMCs, taken after 24 months of ibrutinib treatment. These TCRs come from a human donor with chronic lymphocytic leukemia. Each CDR3 is given with its conserved first and last residue. A D gene is named only where the DNA matches it firmly. Some rows mark clone size as missing; the rest say once, few, many or name a class of expanded clone.

j_call: TRBJ2-3; d_call: -; clone_size: -; v_call: TRBV5-1; cdr3_nt: TGCGCCAGCAGCTCTCTACTAGATACGCAGTATTTT; cdr3_aa: CASSSLLDTQYF
j_call: TRBJ1-5; d_call: -; clone_size: -; v_call: TRBV5-5; cdr3_nt: TGTGCCAGCAGCTTTGGGGCCCCACGGGGCAATCAGCCCCAGCATTTT; cdr3_aa: CASSFGAPRGNQPQHF
j_call: TRBJ1-2; d_call: TRBD1; clone_size: -; v_call: TRBV5-3; cdr3_nt: TGTGCCAGAAGCTTGGGAGGCAGGGTCAGGGGGCCCTATGGCTACACCTTC; cdr3_aa: CARSLGGRVRGPYGYTF
j_call: TRBJ1-1; d_call: -; clone_size: -; v_call: TRBV18; cdr3_nt: TGTGCCAGCTCTGCGGATTTGAACACTGAAGCTTTCTTT; cdr3_aa: CASSADLNTEAFF
j_call: TRBJ1-5; d_call: -; clone_size: -; v_call: TRBV7-9; cdr3_nt: TGTGCCAGCAGCCCCGGGGCGGGAAATCAGCCCCAGCATTTT; cdr3_aa: CASSPGAGNQPQHF
j_call: TRBJ1-1; d_call: -; clone_size: -; v_call: TRBV29-1; cdr3_nt: TGCAGCGTTGAGAGGATCGCCCCTGAAGCTTTCTTT; cdr3_aa: CSVERIAPEAFF
j_call: TRBJ1-1; d_call: -; clone_size: -; v_call: TRBV6-6; cdr3_nt: TGTGCCAGCAGTTCCACAAGTACTGACACTGAAGCTTTCTTT; cdr3_aa: CASSSTSTDTEAFF
j_call: TRBJ2-7; d_call: TRBD2; clone_size: few; v_call: TRBV11-3; cdr3_nt: TGTGCCAGCAGCGAGGGAGCCGGGACTAGAGACTACGAGCAGTACTTC; cdr3_aa: CASSEGAGTRDYEQYF
j_call: TRBJ1-1; d_call: -; clone_size: -; v_call: TRBV28; cdr3_nt: TGTGCCAGCAGTTTACTGGGCACTGAAGCTTTCTTT; cdr3_aa: CASSLLGTEAFF
j_call: TRBJ2-4; d_call: -; clone_size: -; v_call: TRBV30; cdr3_nt: TGTGCCTGGAGTGATCCAGGGAAGCTAGCCAAAAACATTCAGTACTTC; cdr3_aa: CAWSDPGKLAKNIQYF
j_call: TRBJ1-6; d_call: -; clone_size: -; v_call: TRBV7-8; cdr3_nt: TGTGCCAGCAGCTTAGGGGGGGCAGGGTCCTTCTATAATTCACCCCTCCACTTT; cdr3_aa: CASSLGGAGSFYNSPLHF
j_call: TRBJ1-2; d_call: -; clone_size: -; v_call: TRBV7-3; cdr3_nt: TGTGCCAGCAGCCAAGGTAGGCTGCATGGCTACACCTTC; cdr3_aa: CASSQGRLHGYTF
j_call: TRBJ1-1; d_call: -; clone_size: -; v_call: TRBV9; cdr3_nt: TGTGCCAGCAGCGCTGGACACTTGAACACTGAAGCTTTCTTT; cdr3_aa: CASSAGHLNTEAFF
j_call: TRBJ1-2; d_call: -; clone_size: -; v_call: TRBV19; cdr3_nt: TGTGCCAGTAGCCCCCGGGGGCTCCCTAAAGCGACCGGCTACACCTTC; cdr3_aa: CASSPRGLPKATGYTF
j_call: TRBJ2-7; d_call: -; clone_size: once; v_call: TRBV5-1; cdr3_nt: TGCGCCAGCAGCTTGGGAGGACCACAGGGAGAGCAGTACTTC; cdr3_aa: CASSLGGPQGEQYF
j_call: TRBJ2-4; d_call: -; clone_size: once; v_call: TRBV23-1; cdr3_nt: TGCGCCAGCAGTCAACAGGGACCAAACATTCAGTACTTC; cdr3_aa: CASSQQGPNIQYF
j_call: TRBJ1-2; d_call: -; clone_size: -; v_call: TRBV4-3; cdr3_nt: TGCGCCAGCAGCCAAGTGGTACAGGGCTATGGCTACACCTTC; cdr3_aa: CASSQVVQGYGYTF
j_call: TRBJ1-4; d_call: TRBD1; clone_size: -; v_call: TRBV14; cdr3_nt: TGTGCCAGCAGCCAAAACCCGGGACAGGGTGAAAAACTGTTTTTT; cdr3_aa: CASSQNPGQGEKLFF
j_call: TRBJ1-1; d_call: -; clone_size: -; v_call: TRBV7-7; cdr3_nt: TGTGCTAGCAGCTTAGTTAGGAACACTGAAGCTTTCTTT; cdr3_aa: CASSLVRNTEAFF
j_call: TRBJ1-6; d_call: -; clone_size: once; v_call: TRBV7-8; cdr3_nt: TGTGCCAGCAGCTTAGGGGGGACACCCAGATATAATTCACCCCTCCACTTT; cdr3_aa: CASSLGGTPRYNSPLHF
j_call: TRBJ2-1; d_call: TRBD1; clone_size: -; v_call: TRBV6-1; cdr3_nt: TGTGCCAGCAGTCAGGGACAGGGGACCTACAATGAGCAGTTCTTC; cdr3_aa: CASSQGQGTYNEQFF
j_call: TRBJ2-5; d_call: -; clone_size: -; v_call: TRBV18; cdr3_nt: TGTGCCAGCTCACCAAACAGTAAAGAGACCCAGTACTTC; cdr3_aa: CASSPNSKETQYF
j_call: TRBJ1-5; d_call: -; clone_size: many; v_call: TRBV28; cdr3_nt: TGTGCCAGCAGTCCGAGGACCGGGGCTCAGCCCCAGCATTTT; cdr3_aa: CASSPRTGAQPQHF
j_call: TRBJ1-3; d_call: TRBD1; clone_size: -; v_call: TRBV6-1; cdr3_nt: TGTGCCAGCAGCATCGACAGGGGCTCAGGAAACACCATATATTTT; cdr3_aa: CASSIDRGSGNTIYF
j_call: TRBJ1-1; d_call: TRBD1; clone_size: once; v_call: TRBV7-7; cdr3_nt: TGTGCCAGCAGCCGAACCAGGGACAGACCGAACACTGAAGCTTTCTTT; cdr3_aa: CASSRTRDRPNTEAFF